This T cell receptor (beta chain) was sequenced during a study of T-cell reconstitution after alpha-beta-depleted transplantation in children. This clonotype was seen repeatedly, ten times or more. The antigen is not known. General study results and limits: Counts and diversity of T cells one year after transplant came mostly from newly produced T cells.

Using unique molecular identifiers, the investigators prepared the TCRbeta library. Each CDR3 protein gets one entry after TCRdb re-called the PCR reads with MiXCR. The sample includes tens of thousands of distinct CDR3 sequences, 4.9% of them seen just once. This CDR3 spans 14 amino acids. The chain couples TRBV21-1 to TRBJ2-5; no check of the table's D call, TRBD2, against the DNA was made. TRBV21-1 constitutes a pseudogene. Specimen: PBMCs, mostly from graft donor cells, collected 180 days after TCRalphabeta/CD19-depleted stem cell transplant. This receptor was obtained from a boy younger than two who had a stem cell transplant for acute myeloid leukemia, so the T cells may come from the graft donor. The CDR3 spells CASSKDRTEVAQYF. Written as DNA, the CDR3 is TGTGCCAGCAGCAAAGATAGGACGGAGGTGGCCCAGTACTTC.